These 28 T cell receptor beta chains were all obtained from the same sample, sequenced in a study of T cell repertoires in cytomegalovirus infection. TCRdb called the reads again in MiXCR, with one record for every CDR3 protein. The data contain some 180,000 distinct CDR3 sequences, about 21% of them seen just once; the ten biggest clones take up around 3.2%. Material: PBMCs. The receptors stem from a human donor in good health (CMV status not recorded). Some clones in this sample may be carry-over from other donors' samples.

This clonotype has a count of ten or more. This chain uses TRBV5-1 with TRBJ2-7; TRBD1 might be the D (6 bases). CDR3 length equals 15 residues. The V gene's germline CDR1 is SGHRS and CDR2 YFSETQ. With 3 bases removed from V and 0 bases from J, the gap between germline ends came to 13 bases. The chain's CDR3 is CASSWNGQSSYEQYF. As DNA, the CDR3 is TGCGCCAGCAGCTGGAACGGACAGAGCTCCTACGAGCAGTACTTC.

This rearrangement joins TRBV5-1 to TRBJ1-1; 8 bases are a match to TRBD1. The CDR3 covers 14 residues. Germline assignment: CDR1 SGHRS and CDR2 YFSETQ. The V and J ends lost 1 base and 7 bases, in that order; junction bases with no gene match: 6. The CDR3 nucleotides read TGCGCCAGCAGCTTGCGGCAGGGGGCAAGTGAAGCTTTCTTT. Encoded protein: CASSLRQGASEAFF.

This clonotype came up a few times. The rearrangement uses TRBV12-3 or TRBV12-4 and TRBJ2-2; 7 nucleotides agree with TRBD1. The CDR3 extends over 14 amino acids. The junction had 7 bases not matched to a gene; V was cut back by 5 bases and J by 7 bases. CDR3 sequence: CASSQLRGNGELFF. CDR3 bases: TGTGCCAGCAGTCAACTCAGGGGGAACGGGGAGCTGTTTTTT.

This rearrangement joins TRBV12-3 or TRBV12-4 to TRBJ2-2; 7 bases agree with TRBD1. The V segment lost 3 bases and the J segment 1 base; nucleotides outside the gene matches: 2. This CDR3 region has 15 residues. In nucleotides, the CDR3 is TGTGCCAGCAGTTTCAACAGGGGGAACACCGGGGAGCTGTTTTTT. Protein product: CASSFNRGNTGELFF.

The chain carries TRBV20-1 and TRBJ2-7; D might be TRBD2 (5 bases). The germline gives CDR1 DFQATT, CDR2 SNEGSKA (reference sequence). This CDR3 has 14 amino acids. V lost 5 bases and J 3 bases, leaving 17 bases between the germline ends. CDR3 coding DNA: TGCAGTGCTCGGCGGACCCTTGAGGGCTACGAGCAGTACTTC. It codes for CSARRTLEGYEQYF.

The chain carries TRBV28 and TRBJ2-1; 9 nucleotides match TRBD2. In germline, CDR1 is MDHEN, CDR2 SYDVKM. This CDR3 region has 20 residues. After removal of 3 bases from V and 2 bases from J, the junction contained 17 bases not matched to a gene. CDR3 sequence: CASSFKGDLFRLAAYNEQFF. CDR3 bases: TGTGCCAGCAGTTTCAAGGGAGATCTTTTCCGACTAGCGGCCTACAATGAGCAGTTCTTC. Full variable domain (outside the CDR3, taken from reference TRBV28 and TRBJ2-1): DVKVTQSSRYLVKRTGEKVFLECVQDMDHENMFWYRQDPGLGLRLIYFSYDVKMKEKGDIPEGYSVSREKKERFSLILESASTNQTSMYLCASSFKGDLFRLAAYNEQFFGPGTRLTVL.

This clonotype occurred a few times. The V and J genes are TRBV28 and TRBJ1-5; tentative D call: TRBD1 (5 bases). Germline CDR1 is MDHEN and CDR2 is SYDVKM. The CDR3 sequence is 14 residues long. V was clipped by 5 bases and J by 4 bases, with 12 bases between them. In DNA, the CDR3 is TGTGCCAGCAGTCGTGACAGAACGAATCAGCCCCAGCATTTT. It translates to CASSRDRTNQPQHF.

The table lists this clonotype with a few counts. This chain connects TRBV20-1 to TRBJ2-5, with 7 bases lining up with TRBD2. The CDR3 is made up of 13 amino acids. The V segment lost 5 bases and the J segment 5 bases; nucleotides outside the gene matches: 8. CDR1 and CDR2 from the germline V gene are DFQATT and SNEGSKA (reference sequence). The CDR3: CSAWDYRGETQYF. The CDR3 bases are TGCAGTGCTTGGGACTACCGGGGGGAGACCCAGTACTTC.

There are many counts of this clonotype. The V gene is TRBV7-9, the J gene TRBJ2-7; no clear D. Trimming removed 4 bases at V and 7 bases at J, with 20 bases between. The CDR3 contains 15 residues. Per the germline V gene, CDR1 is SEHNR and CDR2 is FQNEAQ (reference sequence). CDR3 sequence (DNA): TGTGCCAGCAGCTCCACCAGCCAGGCGTATGGGGAGCAGTACTTC. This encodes CASSSTSQAYGEQYF.

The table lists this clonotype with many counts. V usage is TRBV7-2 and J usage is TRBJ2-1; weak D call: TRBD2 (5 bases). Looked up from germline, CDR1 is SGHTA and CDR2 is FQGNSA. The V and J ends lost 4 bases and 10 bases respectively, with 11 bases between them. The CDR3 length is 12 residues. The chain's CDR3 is CASSSPGNEQFF. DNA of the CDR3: TGTGCCAGCAGCTCCCCGGGAAACGAGCAGTTCTTC.

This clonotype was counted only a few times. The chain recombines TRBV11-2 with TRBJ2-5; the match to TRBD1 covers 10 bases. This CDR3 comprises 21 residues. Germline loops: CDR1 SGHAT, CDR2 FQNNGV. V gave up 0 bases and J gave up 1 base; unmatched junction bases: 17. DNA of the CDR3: TGTGCCAGCAGCTTAGACCTTATTCTTTCTTTCGGGACAGGGGTCCAAGAGACCCAGTACTTC. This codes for CASSLDLILSFGTGVQETQYF.

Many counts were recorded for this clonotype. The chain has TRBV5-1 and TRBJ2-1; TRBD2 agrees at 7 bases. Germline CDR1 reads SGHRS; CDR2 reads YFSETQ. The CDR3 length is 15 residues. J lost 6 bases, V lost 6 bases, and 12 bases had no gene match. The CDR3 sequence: CASTSTSLKGNEQFF. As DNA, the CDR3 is TGCGCCAGCACCTCGACTAGCCTAAAGGGCAATGAGCAGTTCTTC.

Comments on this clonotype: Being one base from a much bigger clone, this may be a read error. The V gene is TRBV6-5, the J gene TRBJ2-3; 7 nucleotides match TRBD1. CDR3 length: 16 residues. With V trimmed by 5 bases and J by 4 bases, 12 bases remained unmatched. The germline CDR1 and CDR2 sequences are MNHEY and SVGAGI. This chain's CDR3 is CASSENNGTAADTQYF. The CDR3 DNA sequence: TGTGCCAGCAGTGAAAATAACGGGACAGCAGCAGATACGCAGTATTTT.

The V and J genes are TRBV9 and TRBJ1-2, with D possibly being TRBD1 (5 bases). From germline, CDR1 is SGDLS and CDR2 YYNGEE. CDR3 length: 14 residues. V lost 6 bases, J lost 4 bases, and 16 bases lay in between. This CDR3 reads CASIPNEGTYGYTF. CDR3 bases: TGTGCCAGCATCCCCAACGAGGGGACCTATGGCTACACCTTC.

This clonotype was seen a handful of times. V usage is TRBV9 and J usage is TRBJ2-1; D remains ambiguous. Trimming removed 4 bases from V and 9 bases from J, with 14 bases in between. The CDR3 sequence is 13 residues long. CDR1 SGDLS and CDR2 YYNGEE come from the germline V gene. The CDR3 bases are TGTGCCAGCAGCTCCTCCCTAGGTGGTGAGCAGTTCTTC. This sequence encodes CASSSSLGGEQFF.

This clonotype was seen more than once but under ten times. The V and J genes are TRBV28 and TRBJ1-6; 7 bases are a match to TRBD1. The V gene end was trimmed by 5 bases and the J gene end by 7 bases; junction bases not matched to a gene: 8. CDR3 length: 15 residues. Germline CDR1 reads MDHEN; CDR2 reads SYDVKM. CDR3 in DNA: TGTGCCAGCAGTATCCCGGACAGGAGAAATTCACCCCTCCACTTT. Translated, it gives CASSIPDRRNSPLHF.

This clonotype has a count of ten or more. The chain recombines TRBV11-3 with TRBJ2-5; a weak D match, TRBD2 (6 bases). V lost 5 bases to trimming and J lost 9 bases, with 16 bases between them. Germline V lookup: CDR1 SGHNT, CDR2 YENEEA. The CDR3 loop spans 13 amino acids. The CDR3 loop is CASSRRGSAAQYF. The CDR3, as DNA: TGTGCCAGCAGCCGACGGGGGTCAGCGGCCCAGTACTTC.

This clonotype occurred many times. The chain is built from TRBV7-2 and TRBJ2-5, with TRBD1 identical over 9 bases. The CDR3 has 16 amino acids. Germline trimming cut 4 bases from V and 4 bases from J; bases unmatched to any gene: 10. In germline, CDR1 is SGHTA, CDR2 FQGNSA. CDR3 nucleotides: TGTGCCAGCAGCTCCCGGGACAGGGTATTAGTAGAGACCCAGTACTTC. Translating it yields CASSSRDRVLVETQYF.

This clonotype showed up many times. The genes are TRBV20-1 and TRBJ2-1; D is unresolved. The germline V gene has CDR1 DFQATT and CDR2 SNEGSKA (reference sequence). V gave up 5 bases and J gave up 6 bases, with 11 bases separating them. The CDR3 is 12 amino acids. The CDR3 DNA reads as TGCAGTGCTCGCGGCCCCGGCAATGAGCAGTTCTTC. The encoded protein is CSARGPGNEQFF.

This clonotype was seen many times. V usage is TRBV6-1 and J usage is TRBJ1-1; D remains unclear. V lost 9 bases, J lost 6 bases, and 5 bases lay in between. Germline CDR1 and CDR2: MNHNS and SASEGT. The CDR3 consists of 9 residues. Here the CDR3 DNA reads TGTGCCAGTGGAGCTGAAGCTTTCTTT. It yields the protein CASGAEAFF.

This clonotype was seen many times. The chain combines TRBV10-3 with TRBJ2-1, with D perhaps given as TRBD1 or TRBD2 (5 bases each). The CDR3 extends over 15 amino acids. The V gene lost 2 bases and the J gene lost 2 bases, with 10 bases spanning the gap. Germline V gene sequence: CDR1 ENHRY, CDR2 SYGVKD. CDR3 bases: TGTGCCATCAGTGAGGAGGGGAGTCCCTACAATGAGCAGTTCTTC. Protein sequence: CAISEEGSPYNEQFF.

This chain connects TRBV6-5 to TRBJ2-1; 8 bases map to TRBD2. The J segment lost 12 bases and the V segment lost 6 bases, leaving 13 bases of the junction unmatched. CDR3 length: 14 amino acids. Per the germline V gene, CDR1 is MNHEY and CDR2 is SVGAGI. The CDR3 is CASSPSGSGSGQFF. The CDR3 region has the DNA TGTGCCAGCAGCCCCAGCGGGAGTGGTTCCGGGCAGTTCTTC.

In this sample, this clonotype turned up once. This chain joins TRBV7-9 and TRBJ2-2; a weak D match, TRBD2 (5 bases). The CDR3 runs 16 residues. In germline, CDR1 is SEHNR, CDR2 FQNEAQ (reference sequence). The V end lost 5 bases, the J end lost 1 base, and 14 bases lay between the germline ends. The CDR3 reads CASSEMDGENTGELFF. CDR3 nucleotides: TGTGCCAGCAGCGAGATGGACGGGGAGAACACCGGGGAGCTGTTTTTT.

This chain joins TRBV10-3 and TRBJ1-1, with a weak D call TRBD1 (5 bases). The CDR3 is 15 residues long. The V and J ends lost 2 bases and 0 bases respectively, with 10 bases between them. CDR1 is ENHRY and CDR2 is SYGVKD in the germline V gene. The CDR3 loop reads CAISERDVLNTEAFF. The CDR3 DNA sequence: TGTGCCATCAGTGAGAGGGACGTCCTGAACACTGAAGCTTTCTTT.

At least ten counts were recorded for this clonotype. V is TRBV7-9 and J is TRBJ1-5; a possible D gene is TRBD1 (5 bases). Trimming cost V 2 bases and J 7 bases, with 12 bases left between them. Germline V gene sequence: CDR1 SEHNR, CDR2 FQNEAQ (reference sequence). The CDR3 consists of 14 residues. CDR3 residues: CASSLNGGGQPQHF. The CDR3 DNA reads TGTGCCAGCAGCTTAAATGGGGGAGGGCAGCCCCAGCATTTT. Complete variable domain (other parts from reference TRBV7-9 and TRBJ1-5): DTGVSQNPRHKITKRGQNVTFRCDPISEHNRLYWYRQTLGQGPEFLTYFQNEAQLEKSRLLSDRFSAERPKGSFSTLEIQRTEQGDSAMYLCASSLNGGGQPQHFGDGTRLSIL.

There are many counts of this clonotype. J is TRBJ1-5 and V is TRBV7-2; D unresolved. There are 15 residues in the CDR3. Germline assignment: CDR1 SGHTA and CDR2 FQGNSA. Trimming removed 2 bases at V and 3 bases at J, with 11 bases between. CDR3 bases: TGTGCCAGCAGCTTACACAGTGGGGTCAATCAGCCCCAGCATTTT. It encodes CASSLHSGVNQPQHF.

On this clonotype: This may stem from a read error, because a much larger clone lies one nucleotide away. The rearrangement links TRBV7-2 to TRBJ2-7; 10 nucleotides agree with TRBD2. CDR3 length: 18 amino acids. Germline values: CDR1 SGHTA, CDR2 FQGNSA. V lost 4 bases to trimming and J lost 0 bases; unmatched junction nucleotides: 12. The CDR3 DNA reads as TGTGCCAGCAGCTATTGGGCTAGCGGGGGCTTAAGCTCCTACGAGCAGTACTTC. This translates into CASSYWASGGLSSYEQYF.

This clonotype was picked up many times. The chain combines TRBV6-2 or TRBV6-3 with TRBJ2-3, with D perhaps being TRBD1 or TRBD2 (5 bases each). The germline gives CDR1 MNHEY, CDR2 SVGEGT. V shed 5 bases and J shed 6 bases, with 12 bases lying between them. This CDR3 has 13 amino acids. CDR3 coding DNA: TGTGCCAGCAGTAGAGGGGCCGGGGATACGCAGTATTTT. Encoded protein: CASSRGAGDTQYF.